Following are 2 T cell receptor beta chains from one sample sequenced in a study of blood T cell repertoires in COVID-19. Sequencing was performed with immunoSEQ multiplex PCR; in TCRdb, only in-frame clones are kept and a portion is missing. The table shows more than 250,000 clones, with about 87% occurring only once. Specimen: peripheral blood. Receptors were obtained from a woman between 50 and 59 years old with COVID-19, enrolled during active disease.

The chain uses TRBV25-1 and TRBJ1-1; D is unclear. This CDR3 comprises 16 residues. The V end was cut by 1 base, the J end by 0 bases, with 12 bases between. CDR1 MGHDK and CDR2 SYGVNS come from the germline V gene. The CDR3 region has the DNA TGTGCCAGCAGTGAATCTTTACGACTCGTGAACACTGAAGCTTTCTTT. Translation: CASSESLRLVNTEAFF.

The genes are TRBV18 and TRBJ2-5; TRBD1 aligns across 8 bases. J lost 3 bases, V lost 6 bases, and 3 bases had no gene match. CDR1 and CDR2 from the germline V gene are KGHSH and LQKENI. The CDR3 spans 13 residues. As DNA, the CDR3 is TGTGCCAGCTCTCCAGGGGGCGAAGAGACCCAGTACTTC. The encoded protein is CASSPGGEETQYF.